This T cell receptor beta chain comes out of a study of early T cells in non-severe SARS-CoV-2 infection. This clonotype was detected once. This may stem from a read error, because a much larger clone lies one nucleotide away. The CDR3 runs 13 residues. Germline loops: CDR1 MNHEY, CDR2 SVGAGI. Trimming removed 2 bases from V and 5 bases from J, with 9 bases in between. TCRdb ran MiXCR on the 5' RACE reads and lists one entry per CDR3 protein. The sample lists over 30,000 distinct CDR3 sequences, roughly 5.7% occurring once. What was sequenced was whole blood. The TCR originated in an adult who was a healthcare worker with PCR-confirmed SARS-CoV-2 infection or an uninfected control (not recorded which). V is TRBV6-5 and J is TRBJ1-2; D is ambiguous. The CDR3 sequence is CASSYQTGYGYTF. CDR3 in DNA: TGTGCCAGCAGTTACCAGACTGGATATGGCTACACCTTC.